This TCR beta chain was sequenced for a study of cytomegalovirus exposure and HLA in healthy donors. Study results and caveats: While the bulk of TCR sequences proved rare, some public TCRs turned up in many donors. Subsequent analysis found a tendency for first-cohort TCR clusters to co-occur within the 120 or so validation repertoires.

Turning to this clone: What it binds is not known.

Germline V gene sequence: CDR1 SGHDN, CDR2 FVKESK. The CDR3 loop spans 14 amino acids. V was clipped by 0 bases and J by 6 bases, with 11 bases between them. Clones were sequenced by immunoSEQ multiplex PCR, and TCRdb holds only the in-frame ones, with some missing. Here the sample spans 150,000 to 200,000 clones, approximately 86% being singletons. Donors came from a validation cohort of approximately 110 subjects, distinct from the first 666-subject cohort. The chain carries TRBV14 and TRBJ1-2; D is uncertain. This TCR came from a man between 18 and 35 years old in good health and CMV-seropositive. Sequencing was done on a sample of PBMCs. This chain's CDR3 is CASSQDTDYNGYTF. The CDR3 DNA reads TGTGCCAGCAGCCAAGACACCGACTATAATGGCTACACCTTC. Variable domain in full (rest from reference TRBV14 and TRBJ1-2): EAGVTQFPSHSVIEKGQTVTLRCDPISGHDNLYWYRRVMGKEIKFLLHFVKESKQDESGMPNNRFLAERTGGTYSTLKVQPAELEDSGVYFCASSQDTDYNGYTFGSGTRLTVV.